Below are 32 T cell receptor beta chains sequenced from a single sample in a study of T cell repertoires in cytomegalovirus infection. In TCRdb, the reads were re-called with MiXCR into one record per CDR3 protein. The sample lists fewer than 900,000 distinct CDR3 sequences, 25% to 30% occurring once. Their antigens remain unidentified. This sample comprised cultured CD8+ T cells from PBMCs, obtained from culture after CMV antigen stimulation. Receptors were obtained from a human donor in good health (CMV status not recorded). Some clones in this sample may be carry-over from other donors' samples.

The chain uses TRBV24-1 and TRBJ2-1; TRBD2 agrees at 8 bases. The V segment lost 7 bases and the J segment 10 bases; nucleotides outside the gene matches: 11. This CDR3 is built from 14 residues. Germline lookup yields CDR1 KGHDR and CDR2 SFDVKD. CDR3 residues: CATSNKGLAGEQFF. The CDR3 DNA reads TGTGCCACCAGCAACAAGGGGCTAGCGGGCGAGCAGTTCTTC.

This rearrangement joins TRBV7-8 to TRBJ2-2; the D is unclear. CDR1 is SGHVS, CDR2 FQNEAQ, per germline. The CDR3 runs 11 residues. Trimming pared 7 bases from V and 6 bases from J, leaving 6 bases between. CDR3 in DNA: TGTGCCAGCACGGCCCCCGGGGAGCTGTTTTTT. Translated: CASTAPGELFF.

The chain uses TRBV28 and TRBJ1-1; unclear D gene. Between the trimmed V and J ends, which lost 6 bases and 0 bases, there was a span of 11 bases. Germline V lookup: CDR1 MDHEN, CDR2 SYDVKM. This CDR3 region has 14 residues. This chain's CDR3 is CASRAVHMNTEAFF. The CDR3 nucleotides read TGTGCCAGCAGGGCAGTTCATATGAACACTGAAGCTTTCTTT.

In its sample, this clonotype was seen a few times. CDR3 loop: CASSLGLLADNEQFF. The CDR3 bases are TGTGCCAGCAGTTTAGGCTTACTAGCGGACAATGAGCAGTTCTTC. The chain combines TRBV28 with TRBJ2-1; 8 nucleotides align to TRBD2. Germline CDR1 reads MDHEN; CDR2 reads SYDVKM. V lost 2 bases to trimming and J lost 5 bases; unmatched junction nucleotides: 5. The CDR3 contains 15 residues. The full variable domain, in which reference TRBV28 and TRBJ2-1 provide the parts outside the CDR3, is DVKVTQSSRYLVKRTGEKVFLECVQDMDHENMFWYRQDPGLGLRLIYFSYDVKMKEKGDIPEGYSVSREKKERFSLILESASTNQTSMYLCASSLGLLADNEQFFGPGTRLTVL.

The chain couples TRBV4-1 to TRBJ2-1; 7 bases are a match to TRBD1. This CDR3 contains 14 residues. V lost 3 bases to trimming and J lost 6 bases; unmatched junction nucleotides: 5. In germline, CDR1 is MGHRA, CDR2 YSYEKL. The CDR3 loop reads CASSHLDRANEQFF. In DNA form, the CDR3 reads TGCGCCAGCAGCCACCTAGACAGGGCCAATGAGCAGTTCTTC.

The rearrangement uses TRBV2 and TRBJ2-7, with D unclear. The CDR3 is 10 amino acids. V lost 7 bases to trimming and J lost 6 bases, with 7 bases between them. Germline CDR1 reads SNHLY; CDR2 reads FYNNEI. CDR3: CASTGREQYV. CDR3 bases: TGTGCCAGCACAGGTCGCGAGCAGTACGTC.

This chain uses TRBV20-1 with TRBJ1-5; TRBD1 matches 9 bases. The trim removed 1 base at V and 1 base at J, leaving 5 bases unmatched. This CDR3 spans 16 amino acids. The germline V gene encodes CDR1 DFQATT and CDR2 SNEGSKA (reference sequence). The CDR3 DNA sequence: TGCAGTGCTAGAGTAGGGACAGGGTTAAGCAATCAGCCCCAGCATTTT. Translating it yields CSARVGTGLSNQPQHF.

This clonotype was seen only a few times. This sequence joins TRBV5-5 and TRBJ2-2, with TRBD1 as a possible D gene (6 bases). Germline CDR1 is SGHKS and CDR2 is YYEKEE (reference sequence). This CDR3 is built from 14 residues. V lost 4 bases, J lost 4 bases, and 11 bases lay in between. In DNA, the CDR3 is TGTGCCAGCAGCGGGCAGGGGACCACCGGGGAGCTGTTTTTT. Residues: CASSGQGTTGELFF.

The chain has TRBV27 and TRBJ2-1; D possibly corresponds to TRBD1 (6 bases). The germline CDR1 and CDR2 sequences are MNHEY and SMNVEV (reference sequence). V lost 8 bases and J 3 bases, leaving 20 bases between the germline ends. The CDR3 runs to 16 residues. The CDR3 region is CASGPTGIPLYNEQFF. The CDR3 coding sequence is TGTGCCAGCGGCCCTACAGGGATCCCCCTCTACAATGAGCAGTTCTTC.

The rearrangement joins TRBV5-4 to TRBJ1-1, with D perhaps TRBD1 (6 bases). Germline V lookup: CDR1 SGHNT, CDR2 YYREEE (reference sequence). CDR3 length: 14 amino acids. Trimming removed 1 base at V and 4 bases at J, with 11 bases between. The CDR3 DNA reads as TGTGCCAGCAGCTTGCGGGGGGCTTTCACTGAAGCTTTCTTT. Protein sequence: CASSLRGAFTEAFF. Using reference TRBV5-4 and TRBJ1-1 for the parts outside the CDR3, the full variable domain is ETGVTQSPTHLIKTRGQQVTLRCSSQSGHNTVSWYQQALGQGPQFIFQYYREEENGRGNFPPRFSGLQFPNYSSELNVNALELDDSALYLCASSLRGAFTEAFFGQGTRLTVV.

This clonotype was detected a few times. The J gene is TRBJ1-1, the V gene TRBV20-1; 9 nucleotides align to TRBD1. The CDR3 covers 13 residues. The germline V gene encodes CDR1 DFQATT and CDR2 SNEGSKA (reference sequence). Unmatched junction bases numbered 5, after V lost 1 base and J lost 8 bases. Here the CDR3 DNA reads TGCAGTGCTAGAGCAGGGACAGGGACAGAAGCTTTCTTT. This sequence encodes CSARAGTGTEAFF.

The chain couples TRBV6-1 to TRBJ2-7; 9 nucleotides line up with TRBD2. From germline, CDR1 is MNHNS and CDR2 SASEGT. The CDR3 consists of 16 residues. Trimming cost V 5 bases and J 3 bases; bases outside gene matches: 11. CDR3 nucleotide sequence: TGTGCCAGCAGTCCGCGTAGCGGGAGCGACCGCTACGAGCAGTACTTC. Its translation: CASSPRSGSDRYEQYF.

This clonotype has just a few counts. The chain is built from TRBV18 and TRBJ1-5; D is unclear. V lost 4 bases and J 0 bases, leaving 25 bases between the germline ends. Germline values: CDR1 KGHSH, CDR2 LQKENI. The CDR3 contains 20 residues. CDR3 sequence reads: CASSRTFLNSNHASNQPQHF. The DNA of the CDR3 is TGTGCCAGCTCACGAACTTTCTTAAATAGCAATCATGCTAGCAATCAGCCCCAGCATTTT.

The CDR3, as DNA: TGCGCCAGCAGCCAAGTCGGACAGGTCCCCCTTTATGGCTACACCTTC. This translates into CASSQVGQVPLYGYTF. The chain links TRBV4-1 to TRBJ1-2; 7 bases agree with TRBD1. The CDR3 spans 16 residues. Germline-derived CDR1 and CDR2 are MGHRA and YSYEKL. V shed 1 base, J shed 5 bases, and the junction held 10 bases outside the gene matches.

V gene TRBV28 combines with J gene TRBJ2-3; D remains unclear. Germline V gene lookup returns CDR1 MDHEN and CDR2 SYDVKM. CDR3 size: 16 residues. The V end was cut by 5 bases, the J end by 0 bases, with 15 bases between. The CDR3 coding sequence is TGTGCCAGCAGTGCTATAGTAGCTGGAAGCACAGATACGCAGTATTTT. Protein sequence: CASSAIVAGSTDTQYF.

This clonotype was observed once. The chain is built from TRBV2 and TRBJ1-1; D is unclear. V lost 4 bases and J lost 2, with 11 bases in between. CDR3 length equals 14 residues. Germline CDR1 SNHLY, CDR2 FYNNEI. CDR3 DNA sequence: TGTGCCAGCAGTGTCGGCCCTACCAACACTGAAGCTTTCTTT. Residues: CASSVGPTNTEAFF.

Only a few counts were recorded for this clonotype. The CDR3 bases are TGTGCCAGCAGTTACTGGGGGACAGAAACGTTCCAAGAGACCCAGTACTTC. Encoded protein: CASSYWGTETFQETQYF. The chain couples TRBV6-2 or TRBV6-3 to TRBJ2-5; 7 bases map to TRBD1. The germline V gene has CDR1 MNHEY and CDR2 SVGEGT. The CDR3 sequence is 17 residues long. V was clipped by 1 base and J by 1 base; unmatched bases: 9.

The rearrangement uses TRBV7-9 and TRBJ2-7; the match to TRBD1 covers 12 bases. In germline, CDR1 is SEHNR, CDR2 FQNEAQ (reference sequence). J was trimmed by 4 bases and V by 7 bases; bases with no gene match: 11. The CDR3 runs to 16 residues. The CDR3 DNA is TGTGCCAGCACACCCGCGGGACAGGGGGCGCTTTACGAGCAGTACGTC. This codes for CASTPAGQGALYEQYV.

The chain employs TRBV6-4 and TRBJ1-1; D remains ambiguous. Per the germline V gene, CDR1 is MRHNA and CDR2 is SNTAGT. The CDR3 consists of 13 residues. The germline V and J ends were trimmed by 3 bases and 7 bases, with 12 bases remaining between them. CDR3 sequence: CASSDIHGDEAFF. The CDR3 DNA follows: TGTGCCAGCAGTGATATCCATGGGGATGAAGCTTTCTTT.

In this sample, this clonotype turned up once. The chain joins TRBV27 to TRBJ2-1; 9 nucleotides agree with TRBD2. Germline-derived CDR1 and CDR2 are MNHEY and SMNVEV (reference sequence). The CDR3 extends over 17 amino acids. The ends lost 0 bases at V and 4 bases at J; junction bases unmatched: 7. Here the CDR3 reads CASSLSAGGHGYNEQFF. CDR3 sequence (DNA): TGTGCCAGCAGTTTATCGGCGGGGGGGCATGGGTACAATGAGCAGTTCTTC.

The rearrangement joins TRBV29-1 to TRBJ2-5; 12 nucleotides agree with TRBD2. The germline V gene has CDR1 SQVTM and CDR2 ANQGSEA. This CDR3 spans 14 amino acids. Unmatched junction bases numbered 7, after V lost 6 bases and J lost 5 bases. The CDR3 DNA follows: TGCAGCGTCCTCGGACTAGCGGGGCGGGAGACCCAGTACTTC. Its translation: CSVLGLAGRETQYF.

The gene calls are TRBV18 and TRBJ2-7; weak D call: TRBD1 (5 bases). Trimming took off 0 bases at V and 2 bases at J, with 14 bases between the two ends. Per germline, CDR1 KGHSH and CDR2 LQKENI. This CDR3 has 16 amino acids. The CDR3 bases are TGTGCCAGCTCACCACCAAGCTCCGACAGCACCTACGAGCAGTACTTC. As protein: CASSPPSSDSTYEQYF. The full variable domain, in which reference TRBV18 and TRBJ2-7 provide the parts outside the CDR3, is NAGVMQNPRHLVRRRGQEARLRCSPMKGHSHVYWYRQLPEEGLKFMVYLQKENIIDESGMPKERFSAEFPKEGPSILRIQQVVRGDSAAYFCASSPPSSDSTYEQYFGPGTRLTVT.

The V and J genes are TRBV27 and TRBJ2-1; 9 bases align to TRBD2. Germline V gene lookup returns CDR1 MNHEY and CDR2 SMNVEV (reference sequence). CDR3 length equals 16 residues. The junction had 10 bases not matched to a gene; V was cut back by 5 bases and J by 5 bases. The CDR3 DNA sequence: TGTGCCAGCAGTCCCAAGGCAGCGGGGGGCGACAATGAGCAGTTCTTC. Translating gives CASSPKAAGGDNEQFF.

This clonotype was recorded many times. V is TRBV7-8 and J is TRBJ2-1, with D possibly being TRBD1 or TRBD2 (6 bases each). Trimming took 5 bases from V and 8 from J, leaving 19 bases between them. CDR3 length: 15 residues. Germline CDR1 is SGHVS and CDR2 is FQNEAQ. CDR3 bases: TGTGCCAGCAGCCCCCGTAAGGGGGGCGCTTATGAGCAGTTCTTC. It translates to CASSPRKGGAYEQFF.

The DNA of the CDR3 is TGCAGTGCTAGAGATTTCTACCCATCCGGGACCTTCTCAAACAATGAGCAGTTCTTC. Its protein is CSARDFYPSGTFSNNEQFF. The V and J genes are TRBV20-1 and TRBJ2-1; TRBD1 or TRBD2 may be the D gene (5 bases each). The CDR3 runs to 19 residues. Trimming stripped 0 bases from V and 5 bases from J, with 26 bases between. Germline V gene data show CDR1 as DFQATT and CDR2 as SNEGSKA (reference sequence).

In this sample, this clonotype turned up a few times. The chain is built from TRBV7-6 and TRBJ1-1; D not resolved. CDR3 length: 15 amino acids. Germline loops: CDR1 SGHVS, CDR2 FNYEAQ. With 2 bases removed from V and 1 base from J, the gap between germline ends came to 11 bases. The chain's CDR3 is CASSLMLRGNTEAFF. The CDR3 DNA is TGTGCCAGCAGCTTAATGTTGCGGGGGAACACTGAAGCTTTCTTT.

The gene calls are TRBV5-1 and TRBJ2-7; 12 bases match TRBD2. The CDR3 is 16 amino acids. Germline V lookup: CDR1 SGHRS, CDR2 YFSETQ. With 0 bases clipped from V and 6 bases from J, the junction kept 7 bases outside the gene matches. CDR3 nucleotides: TGCGCCAGCAGCTTGGAACTAGCGGGGGGACAAGGCGAGCAGTACTTC. Amino acid sequence: CASSLELAGGQGEQYF.

The chain employs TRBV7-8 and TRBJ1-5; possibly TRBD1 for D (5 bases). Trimming pared 5 bases from V and 7 bases from J, leaving 15 bases between. The CDR3 is 14 residues long. CDR1 is SGHVS, CDR2 FQNEAQ, per germline. Here the CDR3 reads CASSPTAADQPQHF. In DNA form, the CDR3 reads TGTGCCAGCAGCCCGACAGCAGCAGACCAGCCCCAGCATTTT.

The chain carries TRBV12-3 or TRBV12-4 and TRBJ1-1; D gene uncertain. V shed 4 bases and J shed 2 bases, with 8 bases lying between them. The CDR3 runs to 13 residues. Here the CDR3 DNA reads TGTGCCAGCAGTTACAACTTTAACACTGAAGCTTTCTTT. Protein: CASSYNFNTEAFF.

The chain links TRBV7-9 to TRBJ1-5, with D uncertain. V dropped 3 bases and J dropped 9 bases, with 9 bases sitting between them. Looked up from germline, CDR1 is SEHNR and CDR2 is FQNEAQ (reference sequence). This CDR3 contains 12 residues. CDR3 in amino acids: CASSLGTWPQHF. The CDR3 region has the DNA TGTGCCAGCAGCTTGGGTACTTGGCCCCAGCATTTT.

A few counts support this clonotype. A read error may account for a junction end that differs from germline. The chain employs TRBV7-7 and TRBJ2-1; D gene uncertain. The germline V gene encodes CDR1 SSHAT and CDR2 FNYEAQ (reference sequence). The CDR3 sequence is 16 residues long. The CDR3 DNA reads as TGTGCTAGCAGCTTAGAATTAGATAGCTCCTACAATGAGCAGTTCTTC. Amino acid sequence: CASSLELDSSYNEQFF.

The chain employs TRBV6-5 and TRBJ2-7; TRBD1 aligns across 9 bases. Trimming at V came to 6 bases and at J to 11 bases, leaving 8 bases not matched to a gene. CDR1 is MNHEY, CDR2 SVGAGI, per germline. The CDR3 is made up of 12 amino acids. This CDR3 reads CASSLDRGQEYF. The CDR3 bases are TGTGCCAGCAGCCTGGACAGGGGACAGGAGTACTTC.